The source of this T cell receptor beta chain is a study of identical twins. Study findings and constraints: Compared with unrelated sharing, twin-shared out-of-frame alpha sequences had more low-probability sequences. Out-of-frame beta sequences exhibited a weaker degree of excess twin sharing. In monozygotic twins, models underestimated the sharing of out-of-frame TCR alpha.

Comment on this clonotype: No antigen is known for it.

Unique molecular identifiers were present on the cDNA, and a universal primer site came from template switching. TCRdb re-called the 5' RACE reads through MiXCR, storing one row per CDR3 protein. This table holds approximately 470,000 distinct CDR3 sequences, around 14% found once. V gave up 7 bases and J gave up 6 bases, with 16 bases separating them. The CDR3 has 15 amino acids. Germline CDR1 is SNHLY and CDR2 is FYNNEI. These data are also associated with another study on yellow fever vaccine responses in identical twins.

The chain joins TRBV2 to TRBJ1-6, with D possibly TRBD1 on 5 matching bases. The sequence came from a woman aged 18-29 years in good health. The material sequenced was CD4+ T cells sorted from blood. CDR3 residues: CASTPGGKGNSPLHF. CDR3 bases: TGTGCCAGCACCCCGGGGGGGAAGGGTAATTCACCCCTCCACTTT. The entire variable domain, with the rest obtained from reference TRBV2 and TRBJ1-6, is as follows: EPEVTQTPSHQVTQMGQEVILRCVPISNHLYFYWYRQILGQKVEFLVSFYNNEISEKSEIFDDQFSVERPDGSNFTLKIRSTKLEDSAMYFCASTPGGKGNSPLHFGNGTRLTVT.